This passage covers 3 T cell receptor beta chains from one sample sequenced in a study of blood T cell repertoires in COVID-19. Generated by immunoSEQ multiplex PCR, the TCRdb table keeps only in-frame clones and is missing some. Of roughly 130,000 clones listed, approximately 83% are singletons. Input material: PBMCs or T cells enriched from blood (not recorded which). The receptors were sampled from a man between 45 and 60 years old who had recovered from COVID-19.

The chain combines TRBV3-1 (or the pseudogene TRBV3-2) with TRBJ2-7, with 9 bases that match TRBD1. The J segment lost 6 bases and the V segment lost 4 bases, leaving 10 bases of the junction unmatched. The CDR3 is 15 residues long. From germline, CDR1 is LGHDT and CDR2 YNNKEL (reference sequence). The CDR3 spells CASSLSGTGRGEQYF. The CDR3 DNA reads as TGTGCCAGCAGCCTTTCCGGGACAGGGAGAGGCGAGCAGTACTTC.

This chain joins TRBV6-5 and TRBJ2-7, with D perhaps matching TRBD2 (5 bases). Trimming took 0 bases from V and 6 from J, leaving 18 bases between them. CDR3 length equals 16 residues. The germline gives CDR1 MNHEY, CDR2 SVGAGI. CDR3 DNA sequence: TGTGCCAGCAGTTACTCGGGAACGGTTTTAGGAGGCGAGCAGTACTTC. This gives the protein CASSYSGTVLGGEQYF.

The rearrangement links TRBV3-1 (or the pseudogene TRBV3-2) to TRBJ2-7; no definite D call. The germline CDR1 and CDR2 sequences are LGHDT and YNNKEL (reference sequence). This CDR3 spans 13 amino acids. Trimming left V 5 bases short and J 2 bases short, with 10 bases between. The CDR3 is CASSSPPTYEQYF. In DNA, the CDR3 is TGTGCCAGCAGCTCCCCCCCCACCTACGAGCAGTACTTC.